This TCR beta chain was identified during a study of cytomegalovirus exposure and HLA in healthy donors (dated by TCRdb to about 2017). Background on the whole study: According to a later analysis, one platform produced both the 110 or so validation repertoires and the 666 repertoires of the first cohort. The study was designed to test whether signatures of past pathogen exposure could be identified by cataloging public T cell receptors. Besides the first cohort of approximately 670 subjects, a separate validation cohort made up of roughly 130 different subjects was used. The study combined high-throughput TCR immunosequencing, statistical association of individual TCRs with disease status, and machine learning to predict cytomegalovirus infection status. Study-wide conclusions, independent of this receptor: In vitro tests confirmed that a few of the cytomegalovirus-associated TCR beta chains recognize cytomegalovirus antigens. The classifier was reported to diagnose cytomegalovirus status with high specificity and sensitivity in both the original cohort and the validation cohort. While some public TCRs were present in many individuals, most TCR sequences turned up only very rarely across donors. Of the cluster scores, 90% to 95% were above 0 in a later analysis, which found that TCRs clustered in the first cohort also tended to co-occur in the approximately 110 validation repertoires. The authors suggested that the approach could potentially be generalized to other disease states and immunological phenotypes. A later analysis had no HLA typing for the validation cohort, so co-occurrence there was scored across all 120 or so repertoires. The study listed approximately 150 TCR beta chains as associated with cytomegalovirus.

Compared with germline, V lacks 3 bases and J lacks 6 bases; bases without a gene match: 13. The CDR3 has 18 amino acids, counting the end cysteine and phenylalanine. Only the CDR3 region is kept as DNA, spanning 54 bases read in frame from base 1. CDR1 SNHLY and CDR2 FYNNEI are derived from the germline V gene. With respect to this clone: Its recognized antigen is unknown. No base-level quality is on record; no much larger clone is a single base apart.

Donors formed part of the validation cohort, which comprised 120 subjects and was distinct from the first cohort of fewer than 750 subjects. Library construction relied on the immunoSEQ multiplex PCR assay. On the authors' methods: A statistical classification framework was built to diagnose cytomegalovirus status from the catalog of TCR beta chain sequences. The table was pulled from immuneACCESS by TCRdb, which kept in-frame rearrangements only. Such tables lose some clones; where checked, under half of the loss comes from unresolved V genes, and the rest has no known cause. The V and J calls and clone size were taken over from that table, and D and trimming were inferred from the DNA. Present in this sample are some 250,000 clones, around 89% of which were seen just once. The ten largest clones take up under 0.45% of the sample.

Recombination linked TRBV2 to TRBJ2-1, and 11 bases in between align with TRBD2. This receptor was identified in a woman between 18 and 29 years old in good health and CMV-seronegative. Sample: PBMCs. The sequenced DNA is TGTGCCAGCAGTGATATCCTCTCCCTAGCGGGGGGACTCAATGAGCAGTTCTTC. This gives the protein CASSDILSLAGGLNEQFF.